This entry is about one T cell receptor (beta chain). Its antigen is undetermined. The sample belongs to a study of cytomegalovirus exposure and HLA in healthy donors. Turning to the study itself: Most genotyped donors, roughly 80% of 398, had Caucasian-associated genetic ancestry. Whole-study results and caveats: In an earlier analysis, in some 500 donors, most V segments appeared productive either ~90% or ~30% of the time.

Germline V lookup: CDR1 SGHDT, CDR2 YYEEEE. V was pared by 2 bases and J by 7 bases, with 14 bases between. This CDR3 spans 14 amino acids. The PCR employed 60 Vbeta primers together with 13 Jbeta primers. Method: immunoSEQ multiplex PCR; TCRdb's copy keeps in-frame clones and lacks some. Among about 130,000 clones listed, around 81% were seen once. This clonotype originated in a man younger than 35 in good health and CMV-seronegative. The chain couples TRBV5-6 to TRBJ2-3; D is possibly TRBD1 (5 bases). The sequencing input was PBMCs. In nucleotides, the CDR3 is TGTGCCAGCAGCTTAGGGGTCCCATCAAATACGCAGTATTTT. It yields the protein CASSLGVPSNTQYF.